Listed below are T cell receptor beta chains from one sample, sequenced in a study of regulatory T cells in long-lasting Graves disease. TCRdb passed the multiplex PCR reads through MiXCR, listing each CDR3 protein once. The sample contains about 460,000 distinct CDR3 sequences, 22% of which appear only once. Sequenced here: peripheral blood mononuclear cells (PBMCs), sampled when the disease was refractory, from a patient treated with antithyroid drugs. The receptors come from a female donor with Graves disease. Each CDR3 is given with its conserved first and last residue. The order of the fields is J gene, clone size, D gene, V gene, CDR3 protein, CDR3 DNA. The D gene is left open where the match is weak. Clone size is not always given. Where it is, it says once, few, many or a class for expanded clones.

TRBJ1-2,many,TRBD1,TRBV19,CASSTGQGRSLRGYTF,TGTGCCAGTAGTACGGGACAGGGGCGATCTTTGCGTGGCTACACCTTC
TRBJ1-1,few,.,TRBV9,CASSVNQLNTEAFF,TGTGCCAGCAGCGTCAATCAGCTGAACACTGAAGCTTTCTTT
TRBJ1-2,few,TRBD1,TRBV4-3,CASSQGTGTYGYTF,TGCGCCAGCAGCCAGGGGACAGGGACCTATGGCTACACCTTC
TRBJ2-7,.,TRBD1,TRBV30,CACSRDRGEQYF,TGTGCCTGTAGCCGGGACAGGGGAGAGCAGTACTTC
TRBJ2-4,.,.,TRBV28,CASSSMLAKNIQYF,TGTGCCAGCAGCTCCATGTTAGCCAAAAACATTCAGTACTTC
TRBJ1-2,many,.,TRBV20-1,CSARQSIGTYGYTF,TGCAGTGCAAGACAGTCAATCGGTACTTATGGCTACACCTTC
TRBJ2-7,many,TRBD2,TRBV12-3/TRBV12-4,CASSWGGIYEQYF,TGTGCCAGCAGTTGGGGGGGAATCTACGAGCAGTACTTC
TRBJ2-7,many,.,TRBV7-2,CASSLGPGSLANYEQYF,TGTGCCAGCAGCTTAGGGCCGGGGAGCCTAGCTAACTACGAGCAGTACTTC
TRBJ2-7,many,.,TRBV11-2,CASSFHRTYEQYF,TGTGCCAGCAGCTTTCACAGGACCTACGAGCAGTACTTC
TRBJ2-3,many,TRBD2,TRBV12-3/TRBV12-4,CASSRTSGTDTQYF,TGTGCCAGCAGCCGGACTAGCGGCACAGATACGCAGTATTTT
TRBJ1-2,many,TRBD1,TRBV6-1,CASARSDRANYGYTF,TGTGCCAGCGCTAGATCCGACAGGGCCAACTATGGCTACACCTTC
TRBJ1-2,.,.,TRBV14,CASSQSRGYYGYTF,TGTGCCAGCAGCCAATCGAGGGGGTACTATGGCTACACCTTC
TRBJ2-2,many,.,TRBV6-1,CASSVLTQGPGTGELFF,TGTGCCAGCAGTGTCCTTACACAGGGTCCAGGCACCGGGGAGCTGTTTTTT
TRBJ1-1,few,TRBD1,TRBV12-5,CAGVSQGPNTEASF,TGTGCTGGTGTTTCACAGGGGCCGAACACTGAAGCTTCCTTT
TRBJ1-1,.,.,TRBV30,CAWRPHLVQGRNTEAFF,TGTGCCTGGAGGCCTCACCTCGTACAGGGAAGGAACACTGAAGCTTTCTTT
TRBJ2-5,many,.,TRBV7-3,CASSLTTGSSNYKETQYF,TGTGCCAGCAGCTTAACTACGGGATCGTCCAACTATAAAGAGACCCAGTACTTC
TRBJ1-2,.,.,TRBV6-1,CATQLSDTYGYTF,TGTGCCACCCAACTCAGCGACACCTATGGCTACACCTTC
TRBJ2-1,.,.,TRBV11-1,CASSRSGTPNNEQFF,TGTGCCAGCAGCCGGTCCGGGACACCAAACAATGAGCAGTTCTTC
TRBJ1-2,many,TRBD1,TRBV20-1,CSAGTGEGYTF,TGCAGTGCTGGGACAGGGGAGGGCTACACCTTC
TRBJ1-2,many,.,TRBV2,CASSEALSGYGYTF,TGTGCCAGCAGTGAAGCCCTGAGTGGCTATGGCTACACCTTC
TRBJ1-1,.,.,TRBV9,CASSVGGVNTEAFF,TGTGCCAGCAGCGTAGGTGGGGTGAACACTGAAGCTTTCTTT
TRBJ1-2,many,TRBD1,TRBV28,CASSWGQGFGYTF,TGTGCCAGCAGCTGGGGACAGGGGTTTGGCTACACCTTC
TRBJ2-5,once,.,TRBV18,CASPKETQYF,TGTGCCAGCCCAAAGGAGACCCAGTACTTC
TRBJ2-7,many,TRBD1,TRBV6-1,CASRLRRTGTYEQYF,TGTGCCAGCAGGTTACGGCGGACAGGGACCTACGAGCAGTACTTC
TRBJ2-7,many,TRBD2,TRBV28,CASLDTGREQYF,TGTGCCAGCCTAGACACCGGGAGGGAGCAGTACTTC
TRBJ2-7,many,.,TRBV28,CASSLGGSSSYEQYF,TGTGCCAGCAGTTTAGGGGGGTCTAGCTCCTACGAGCAGTACTTC
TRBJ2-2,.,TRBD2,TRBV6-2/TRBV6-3,CASSYYLGGIGPGELFF,TGTGCCAGCAGTTACTACCTCGGGGGGATTGGTCCCGGGGAGCTGTTTTTT
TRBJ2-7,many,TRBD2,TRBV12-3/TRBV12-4,CASSPSSGLAGEQYF,TGTGCCAGCAGTCCCTCGTCGGGACTAGCTGGCGAGCAGTACTTC
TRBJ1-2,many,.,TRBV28,CASSPGTLYGYTF,TGTGCCAGCAGCCCCGGGACCCTCTATGGCTACACCTTC
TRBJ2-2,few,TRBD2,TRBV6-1,CASSDGLDTNTGELFF,TGTGCCAGCAGCGACGGACTAGATACGAACACCGGGGAGCTGTTTTTT
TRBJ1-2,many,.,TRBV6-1,CASTNGGIGDYGYTF,TGTGCCAGCACCAACGGAGGGATCGGTGACTATGGCTACACCTTC
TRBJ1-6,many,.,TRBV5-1,CASSLGGDSSSPLHF,TGCGCCAGCAGCTTGGGGGGTGACAGCAGCTCACCCCTCCACTTT
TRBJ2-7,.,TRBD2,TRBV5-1,CASSLAAREGEQYF,TGCGCCAGCAGCTTGGCAGCACGGGAGGGCGAGCAGTACTTC
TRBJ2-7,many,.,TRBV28,CASSPLKGGYEQYF,TGTGCCAGCAGTCCCCTGAAGGGAGGCTACGAGCAGTACTTC
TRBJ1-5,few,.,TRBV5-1,CASSLVPYQPQHF,TGCGCCAGCAGCTTGGTCCCCTATCAGCCCCAGCATTTT
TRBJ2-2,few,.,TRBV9,CASSTGQFANTGELFF,TGTGCCAGCAGCACAGGACAGTTCGCGAACACCGGGGAGCTGTTTTTT
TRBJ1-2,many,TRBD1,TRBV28,CASSTTGQGLGYGYTF,TGTGCCAGCAGTACAACTGGACAGGGCCTCGGCTATGGCTACACCTTC
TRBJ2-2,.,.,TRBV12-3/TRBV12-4,CASSLVVTDHTGELFF,TGTGCCAGCAGTTTAGTGGTGACAGATCACACCGGGGAGCTGTTTTTT
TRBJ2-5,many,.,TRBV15,CATVNDGGETQYF,TGTGCCACCGTAAACGACGGTGGGGAGACCCAGTACTTC
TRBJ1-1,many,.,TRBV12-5,CASGLVRSNTEAFF,TGTGCTAGTGGTTTGGTACGATCGAACACTGAAGCTTTCTTT
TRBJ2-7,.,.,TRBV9,CASSGPRGYEQYF,TGTGCCAGCAGCGGCCCCAGGGGCTACGAGCAGTACTTC
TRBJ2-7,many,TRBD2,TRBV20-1,CSARDLAGSSYEQYF,TGCAGTGCTAGAGATCTAGCGGGGAGCTCCTACGAGCAGTACTTC
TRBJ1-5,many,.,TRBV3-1,CASSQQSDQPQHF,TGTGCCAGCAGCCAACAGTCAGATCAGCCCCAGCATTTT
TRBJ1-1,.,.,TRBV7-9,CASSLLIADTEAFF,TGTGCCAGCAGCTTATTAATCGCGGACACTGAAGCTTTCTTT
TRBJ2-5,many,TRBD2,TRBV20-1,CSATRRGGVEETQYF,TGCAGTGCTACTCGCCGGGGGGGCGTGGAAGAGACCCAGTACTTC
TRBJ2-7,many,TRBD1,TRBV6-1,CASDRGLSSYEQYF,TGTGCCAGCGACAGGGGTTTGTCCTCCTACGAGCAGTACTTC
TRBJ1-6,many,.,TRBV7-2,CASSLERANSPLHF,TGTGCCAGCAGCTTAGAACGGGCGAATTCACCCCTCCACTTT
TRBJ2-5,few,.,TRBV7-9,CASSPQGPQETQYF,TGTGCCAGCAGCCCACAGGGTCCCCAAGAGACCCAGTACTTC
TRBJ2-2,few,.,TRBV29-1,CSVSQTGELFF,TGCAGCGTTTCCCAGACCGGGGAGCTGTTTTTT
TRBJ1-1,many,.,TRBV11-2,CASSLSTFEAFF,TGTGCCAGCAGCTTGAGTACATTCGAAGCTTTCTTT
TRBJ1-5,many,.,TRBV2,CASTGLRNQPQHF,TGTGCCAGCACGGGGTTACGCAATCAGCCCCAGCATTTT
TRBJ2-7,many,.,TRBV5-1,CASTQGSGPPYEQYF,TGCGCCAGCACTCAGGGGTCCGGCCCCCCCTACGAGCAGTACTTC
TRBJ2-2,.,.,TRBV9,CASSPTTGLAGELFF,TGTGCCAGCAGCCCGACCACAGGGTTGGCCGGGGAGCTGTTTTTT
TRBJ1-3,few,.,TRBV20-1,CSARRPGTSSGNTIYF,TGCAGTGCTAGAAGGCCAGGGACAAGCTCTGGAAACACCATATATTTT
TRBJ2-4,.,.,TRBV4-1,CASSHQLNIQYF,TGCGCCAGCAGCCATCAACTAAACATTCAGTACTTC
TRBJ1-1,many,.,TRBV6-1,CASTQTWGNTEAFF,TGTGCCAGCACCCAAACTTGGGGGAACACTGAAGCTTTCTTT
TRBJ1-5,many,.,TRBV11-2,CASSPLQGNQPQHF,TGTGCCAGCAGCCCGCTCCAGGGAAATCAGCCCCAGCATTTT
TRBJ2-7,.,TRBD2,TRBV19,CASSTGTSAYEQYF,TGTGCCAGTAGTACCGGGACTAGCGCCTACGAGCAGTACTTC
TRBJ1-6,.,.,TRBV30,CAWSAFGGASPLHF,TGTGCCTGGAGTGCGTTTGGAGGGGCTTCACCCCTCCACTTT